The clone carrying this TCR beta chain has a count of ten or more. Before thyroid surgery, none of the patients had received any treatment. Using MiXCR, TCRdb reanalyzed the PCR reads. The repertoire holds more than 30,000 clones, with roughly 19% as singletons. The data were taken from a study of metastatic and nonmetastatic thyroid tumors. The specimen was blood. The source of this sequence is a female donor with papillary thyroid cancer or a benign thyroid nodule (not recorded which). Some clones in this sample may be carry-over from other donors' samples.

The CDR3: CASSQDWALRGSGYEQYF. In nucleotides, the CDR3 is TGCGCCAGCAGCCAAGACTGGGCATTGCGGGGTAGCGGATACGAGCAGTACTTC. The chain is built from TRBV4-1 and TRBJ2-7; maybe TRBD2 (6 bases). Trimming removed 0 bases at V and 4 bases at J, with 22 bases between. The V gene's germline CDR1 is MGHRA and CDR2 YSYEKL. This CDR3 is 18 amino acids long.